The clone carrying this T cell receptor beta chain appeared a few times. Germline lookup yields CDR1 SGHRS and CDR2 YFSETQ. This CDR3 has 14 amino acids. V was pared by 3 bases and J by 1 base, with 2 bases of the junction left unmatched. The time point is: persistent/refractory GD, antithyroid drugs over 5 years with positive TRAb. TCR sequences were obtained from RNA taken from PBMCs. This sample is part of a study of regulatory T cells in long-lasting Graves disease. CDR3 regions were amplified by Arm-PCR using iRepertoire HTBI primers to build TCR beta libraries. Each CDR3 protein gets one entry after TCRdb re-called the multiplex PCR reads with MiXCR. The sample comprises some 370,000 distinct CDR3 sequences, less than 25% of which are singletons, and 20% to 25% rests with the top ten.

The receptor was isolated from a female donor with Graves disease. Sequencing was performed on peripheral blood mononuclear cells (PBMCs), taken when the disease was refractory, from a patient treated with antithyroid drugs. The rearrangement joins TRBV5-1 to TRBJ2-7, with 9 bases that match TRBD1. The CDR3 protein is CASSSQGASYEQYF. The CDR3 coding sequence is TGCGCCAGCAGCTCACAGGGGGCATCCTACGAGCAGTACTTC.